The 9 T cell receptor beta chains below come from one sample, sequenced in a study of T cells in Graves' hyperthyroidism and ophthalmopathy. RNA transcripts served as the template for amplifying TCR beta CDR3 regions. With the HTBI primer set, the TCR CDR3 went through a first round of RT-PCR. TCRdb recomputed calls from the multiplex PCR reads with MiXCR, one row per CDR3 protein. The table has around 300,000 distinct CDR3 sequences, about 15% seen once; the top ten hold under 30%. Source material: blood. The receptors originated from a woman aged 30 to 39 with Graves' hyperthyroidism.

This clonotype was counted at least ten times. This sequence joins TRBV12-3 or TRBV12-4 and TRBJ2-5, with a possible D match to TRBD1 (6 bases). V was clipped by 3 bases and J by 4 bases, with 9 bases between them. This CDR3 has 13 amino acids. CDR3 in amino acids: CASSLTGPETQYF. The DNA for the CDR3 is TGTGCCAGCAGTTTGACAGGTCCAGAGACCCAGTACTTC.

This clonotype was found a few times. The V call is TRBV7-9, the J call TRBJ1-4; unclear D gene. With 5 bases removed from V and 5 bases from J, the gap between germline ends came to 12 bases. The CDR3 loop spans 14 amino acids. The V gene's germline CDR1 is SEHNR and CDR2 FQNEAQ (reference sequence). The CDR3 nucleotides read TGTGCCAGCAGCCTGAGGAAGGAGAATGAAAAACTGTTTTTT. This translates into CASSLRKENEKLFF.

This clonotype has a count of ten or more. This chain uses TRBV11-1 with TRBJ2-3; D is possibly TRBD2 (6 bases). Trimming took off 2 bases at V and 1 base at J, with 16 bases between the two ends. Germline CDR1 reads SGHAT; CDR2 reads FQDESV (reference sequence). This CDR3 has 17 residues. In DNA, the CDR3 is TGTGCCAGCAGCTTACGCGGGGCTAGCAGACGCACAGATACGCAGTATTTT. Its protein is CASSLRGASRRTDTQYF.

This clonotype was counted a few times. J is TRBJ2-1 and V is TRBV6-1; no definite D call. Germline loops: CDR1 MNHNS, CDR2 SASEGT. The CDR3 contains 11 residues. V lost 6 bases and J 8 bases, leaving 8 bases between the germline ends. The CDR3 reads CASRLMDEQFF. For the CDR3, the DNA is TGTGCCAGCAGGTTAATGGATGAGCAGTTCTTC.

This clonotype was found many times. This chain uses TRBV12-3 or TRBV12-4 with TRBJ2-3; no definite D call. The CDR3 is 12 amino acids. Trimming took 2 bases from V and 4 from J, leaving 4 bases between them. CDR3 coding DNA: TGTGCCAGCAGTTTAAATCCAGATACGCAGTATTTT. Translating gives CASSLNPDTQYF.

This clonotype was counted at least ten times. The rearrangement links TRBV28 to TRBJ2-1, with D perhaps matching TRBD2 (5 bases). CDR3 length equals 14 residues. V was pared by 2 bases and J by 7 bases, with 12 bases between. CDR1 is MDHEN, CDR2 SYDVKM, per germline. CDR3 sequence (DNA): TGTGCCAGCAGTTTAGGCGGATGGACTAATGAGCAGTTCTTC. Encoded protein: CASSLGGWTNEQFF.

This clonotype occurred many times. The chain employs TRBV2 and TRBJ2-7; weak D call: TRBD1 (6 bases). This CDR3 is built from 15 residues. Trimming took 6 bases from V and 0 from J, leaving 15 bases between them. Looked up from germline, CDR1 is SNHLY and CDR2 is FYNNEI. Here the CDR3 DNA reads TGTGCCAGCAGGTACCCGACAGGTGGCTCCTACGAGCAGTACTTC. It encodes CASRYPTGGSYEQYF.

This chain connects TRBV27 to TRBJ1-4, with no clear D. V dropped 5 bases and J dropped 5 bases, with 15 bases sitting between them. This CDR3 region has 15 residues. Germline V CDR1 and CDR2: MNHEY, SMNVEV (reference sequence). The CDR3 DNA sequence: TGTGCCAGCAGTATTCGACCTGTGCCAAATGAAAAACTGTTTTTT. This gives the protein CASSIRPVPNEKLFF. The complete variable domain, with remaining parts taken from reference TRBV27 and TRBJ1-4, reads EAQVTQNPRYLITVTGKKLTVTCSQNMNHEYMSWYRQDPGLGLRQIYYSMNVEVTDKGDVPEGYKVSRKEKRNFPLILESPSPNQTSLYFCASSIRPVPNEKLFFGSGTQLSVL.

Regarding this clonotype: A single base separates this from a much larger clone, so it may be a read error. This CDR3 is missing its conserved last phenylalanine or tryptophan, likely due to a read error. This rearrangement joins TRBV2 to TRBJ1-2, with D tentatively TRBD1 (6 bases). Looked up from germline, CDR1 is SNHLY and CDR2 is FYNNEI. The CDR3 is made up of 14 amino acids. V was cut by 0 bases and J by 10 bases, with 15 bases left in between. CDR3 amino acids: CASSEAGTGSDYTL. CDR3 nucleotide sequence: TGTGCCAGCAGTGAAGCGGGTACAGGGAGCGACTACACCCTC.